The next 5 T cell receptor beta chains were all read from a single sample in a study of blood T cell repertoires in COVID-19 (dated by TCRdb to about 2020). The library was obtained by the immunoSEQ multiplex PCR assay. TCRdb stores this immuneACCESS table with in-frame sequences only. Part of the clones is absent; in the studies checked, under half of the shortfall reflects unresolved V genes, and no reason is known for the rest. This sample lists tens of thousands of clones; roughly three quarters were detected once. Around 5.9% of the sample belongs to the ten largest clones. Sequences were obtained from peripheral blood. These TCRs come from a woman in her sixties or seventies with acute or convalescent COVID-19.

This clone was counted only a few times. The rearrangement links TRBV5-4 to TRBJ2-2; D perhaps matches TRBD2 (5 bases). This CDR3 has 12 amino acids. In germline, CDR1 is SGHNT, CDR2 YYREEE (reference sequence). Deletions cut 10 bases from V and 7 bases from J, with 14 bases between. In nucleotides, the CDR3 is TGTGCCTTCGAAACCAGCGGCGGGGAGCTGTTTTTT. Translated, it gives CAFETSGGELFF.

This rearrangement joins TRBV11-2 to TRBJ2-5; D is possibly TRBD2 (6 bases). Germline CDR1 is SGHAT and CDR2 is FQNNGV. The V gene lost 4 bases and the J gene lost 4 bases, with 19 bases spanning the gap. The CDR3 runs 16 residues. The CDR3 coding sequence is TGTGCCAGCAGCTATAGCCGGGTTGGGAGGAGAGAGACCCAGTACTTC. Translated: CASSYSRVGRRETQYF.

The rearrangement links TRBV5-1 to TRBJ1-1, with TRBD1 matching 7 bases. Germline V lookup: CDR1 SGHRS, CDR2 YFSETQ. Trimming cost V 0 bases and J 5 bases; bases outside gene matches: 4. CDR3 length: 14 residues. CDR3: CASSLGGGRTEAFF. CDR3 DNA: TGCGCCAGCAGCTTGGGAGGGGGCAGGACTGAAGCTTTCTTT.

At least ten counts were recorded for this clone. The chain combines TRBV3-1 (or the pseudogene TRBV3-2) with TRBJ2-2, with TRBD2 matching 11 bases. Germline V gene sequence: CDR1 LGHDT, CDR2 YNNKEL (reference sequence). V was pared by 4 bases and J by 5 bases, with 12 bases of the junction left unmatched. This CDR3 region has 18 residues. CDR3 in amino acids: CASSPVIAGGPVTGELFF. In DNA form, the CDR3 reads TGTGCCAGCAGCCCCGTTATAGCGGGGGGGCCGGTAACCGGGGAGCTGTTTTTT.

The chain is built from TRBV2 and TRBJ2-5, with a weak D call TRBD1 (5 bases). CDR1 is SNHLY, CDR2 FYNNEI, per germline. The CDR3 contains 13 residues. Trimming took off 6 bases at V and 0 bases at J, with 8 bases between the two ends. CDR3 coding DNA: TGTGCCAGCAGGCGACAGCACCAAGAGACCCAGTACTTC. The encoded protein is CASRRQHQETQYF.